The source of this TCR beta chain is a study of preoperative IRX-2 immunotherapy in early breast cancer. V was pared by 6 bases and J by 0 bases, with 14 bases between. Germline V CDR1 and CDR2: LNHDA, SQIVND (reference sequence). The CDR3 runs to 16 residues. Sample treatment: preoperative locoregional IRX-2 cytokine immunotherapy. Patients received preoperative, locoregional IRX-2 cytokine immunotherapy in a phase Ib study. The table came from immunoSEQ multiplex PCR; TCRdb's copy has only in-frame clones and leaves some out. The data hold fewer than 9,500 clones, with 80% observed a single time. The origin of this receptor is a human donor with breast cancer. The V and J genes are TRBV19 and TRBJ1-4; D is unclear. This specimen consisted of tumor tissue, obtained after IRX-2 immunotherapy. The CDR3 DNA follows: TGTGCCAGTAGACGCAGGACGGACTCAACTAATGAAAAACTGTTTTTT. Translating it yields CASRRRTDSTNEKLFF.